The clone carrying this T cell receptor beta chain was seen many times. Its cognate antigen is unknown. The CDR3 has 16 amino acids. Trimming removed 1 base from V and 2 bases from J; junction bases left unmatched: 6. Germline lookup yields CDR1 SGHVS and CDR2 FNYEAQ. This record comes from a study of T cells after yellow fever vaccination. Findings and caveats of the study: Contaminants from the bulk population, in the form of abundant clonotypes, could be found in FACS-sorted repertoires. Most primary-vaccination clones reappeared after the booster (about 97% CD4, about 88% CD8).

UMIs were added to TCR cDNA along with a universal primer site when it was made by 5'RACE template switching. TCRdb fed the 5' RACE reads into MiXCR, producing one record per CDR3 protein. The table has roughly 50,000 distinct CDR3 sequences, 7.4% seen once. This clonotype was sampled from a man aged 18 to 29 who received the YFV17D yellow fever vaccine. The sequences come from CD8+ T cells sorted from PBMCs, collected roughly 14 days after the first yellow fever vaccination. V usage is TRBV7-6 and J usage is TRBJ2-5; 8 bases are a match to TRBD1. CDR3 nucleotides: TGTGCCAGCAGCTTAGGGGGGACAGGCCTACAAGAGACCCAGTACTTC. It yields the protein CASSLGGTGLQETQYF.